The 8 T cell receptor beta chains below all came from one sample that was sequenced in a study of blood T cell repertoires in COVID-19 (dated by TCRdb to about 2020). Library generation was performed with the immunoSEQ multiplex PCR assay. This immuneACCESS table, as held by TCRdb, lists in-frame sequences with V and J called but not all clones. Of the missing ones, under half trace to an unresolved V gene in checked studies; the others have no known cause. For this sample there are 40,000 to 60,000 clones; approximately 82% appear just once. 7.6% of the sample is in the top ten clones. Sequenced material: peripheral blood. The receptors were gathered from a human donor in a cohort sampled during active COVID-19.

The chain carries TRBV6-2 or TRBV6-3 and TRBJ1-1; 8 bases are shared with TRBD1. Germline-derived CDR1 and CDR2 are MNHEY and SVGEGT. The V gene end was trimmed by 5 bases and the J gene end by 4 bases; junction bases not matched to a gene: 3. The length of the CDR3 is 13 residues. Written as DNA, the CDR3 is TGTGCCAGCAGTCAGGACAGGGTCACTGAAGCTTTCTTT. Encoded protein: CASSQDRVTEAFF.

This chain joins TRBV9 and TRBJ2-1, with 8 bases aligning to TRBD1. The CDR3 sequence is 15 residues long. The V and J ends lost 0 bases and 9 bases, in that order; junction bases with no gene match: 8. Germline lookup yields CDR1 SGDLS and CDR2 YYNGEE. The CDR3 sequence: CASSVGGRGQGEQFF. In DNA, the CDR3 is TGTGCCAGCAGCGTAGGGGGCAGGGGGCAGGGTGAGCAGTTCTTC.

The gene calls are TRBV19 and TRBJ1-5, with 9 nucleotides matching TRBD1. The CDR3 sequence is 15 residues long. V was pared by 5 bases and J by 5 bases, with 7 bases of the junction left unmatched. Germline V gives CDR1 LNHDA, CDR2 SQIVND (reference sequence). The chain's CDR3 is CASSPPGTGYQPQHF. In DNA form, the CDR3 reads TGTGCCAGTAGTCCACCCGGGACAGGGTATCAGCCCCAGCATTTT.

This chain uses TRBV28 with TRBJ2-3, with D tentatively TRBD1 (6 bases). V was cut by 8 bases and J by 1 base, with 13 bases left in between. There are 14 residues in the CDR3. Germline loops: CDR1 MDHEN, CDR2 SYDVKM. Here the CDR3 DNA reads TGTGCCAGCCACGTGGCAGGGGGCACAGATACGCAGTATTTT. Its translation: CASHVAGGTDTQYF. Filled out from reference TRBV28 and TRBJ2-3, the complete variable domain reads DVKVTQSSRYLVKRTGEKVFLECVQDMDHENMFWYRQDPGLGLRLIYFSYDVKMKEKGDIPEGYSVSREKKERFSLILESASTNQTSMYLCASHVAGGTDTQYFGPGTRLTVL.

V is TRBV19 and J is TRBJ2-2; D gene uncertain. The ends were cut back, 7 bases at V and 1 base at J, with 10 bases in the middle. CDR3 size: 14 residues. CDR1 and CDR2 from the germline V gene are LNHDA and SQIVND (reference sequence). Here the CDR3 reads CASISSRNTGELFF. CDR3 nucleotide sequence: TGTGCCAGTATCTCGAGTAGGAACACCGGGGAGCTGTTTTTT.

The V gene is TRBV13, the J gene TRBJ2-7, with D maybe TRBD2 (5 bases). Germline V lookup: CDR1 PRHDT, CDR2 FYEKMQ (reference sequence). Between the trimmed V and J ends, which lost 0 bases and 3 bases, there was a span of 12 bases. The CDR3 totals 15 residues. The CDR3 nucleotides are TGTGCCAGCAGCTTAGGCGGACTGTCATTCTACGAGCAGTACTTC. This codes for CASSLGGLSFYEQYF.

This chain joins TRBV2 and TRBJ2-7; 8 bases line up with TRBD1. CDR3 length equals 14 residues. J gave up 0 bases and V 6 bases, and 4 bases lay outside the gene matches. Germline V gene sequence: CDR1 SNHLY, CDR2 FYNNEI. In DNA, the CDR3 is TGTGCCAGCAGGCCCGGGACAGGCTCCTACGAGCAGTACTTC. It is translated as CASRPGTGSYEQYF.

This clone was seen a few times. In nucleotides, the CDR3 is TGTGCCACCAGCAGAGATCCGAGTTCACCCCTCCACTTT. Its translation: CATSRDPSSPLHF. This chain connects TRBV15 to TRBJ1-6; D not resolved. Trimming removed 0 bases at V and 9 bases at J, with 6 bases between. Germline V gene sequence: CDR1 LNHNV, CDR2 YYDKDF (reference sequence). CDR3 length equals 13 residues.